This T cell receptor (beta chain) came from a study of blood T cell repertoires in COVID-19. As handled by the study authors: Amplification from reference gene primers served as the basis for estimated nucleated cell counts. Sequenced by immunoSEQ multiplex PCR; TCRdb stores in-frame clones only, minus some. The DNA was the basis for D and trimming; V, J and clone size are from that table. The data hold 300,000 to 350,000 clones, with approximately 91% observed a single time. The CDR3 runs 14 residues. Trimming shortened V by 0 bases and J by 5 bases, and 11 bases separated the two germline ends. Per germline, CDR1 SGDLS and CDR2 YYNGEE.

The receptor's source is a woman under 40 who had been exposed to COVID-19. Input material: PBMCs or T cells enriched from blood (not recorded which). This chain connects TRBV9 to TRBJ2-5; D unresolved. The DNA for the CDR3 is TGTGCCAGCAGCGTAGCAGGTACAACGGAGACCCAGTACTTC. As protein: CASSVAGTTETQYF.